Detailed here is one TCR beta chain. Its antigen is unidentified. Use of 60 Vbeta and 13 Jbeta primers characterized the PCR. Some clones are missing from TCRdb's copy, which holds only in-frame ones; the method was immunoSEQ multiplex PCR. The top ten hold under 3% of the sample, which has about 270,000 clones, around 66% seen once. The ends were cut back, 10 bases at V and 7 bases at J, with 7 bases in the middle. The germline V gene has CDR1 SNHLY and CDR2 FYNNEI. The CDR3 runs 10 residues. This specimen comes from a study of cytomegalovirus exposure and HLA in healthy donors. Study results and caveats: With high specificity and sensitivity, the classifier reportedly diagnosed cytomegalovirus status. Indistinguishable V segments, including TRBV6-2 and TRBV6-3, were excluded.

All donors participated as healthy donors of bone marrow. V usage is TRBV2 and J usage is TRBJ1-4; D remains unclear. The receptor's source is a female donor in good health and CMV-seronegative. Sequenced sample: PBMCs. In nucleotides, the CDR3 is TGTGCCATCTTCTTTGAAAAACTGTTTTTT. It specifies CAIFFEKLFF.